One sample yielded the 16 T cell receptor beta chains listed below, sequenced in a study of OX40 agonist ivuxolimab in advanced cancers. Clones were sequenced by immunoSEQ multiplex PCR, and TCRdb holds only the in-frame ones, with some missing. The sample carries 50,000 to 75,000 clones, approximately 93% recorded once. This material consisted of CD4+ or CD8+ T cells sorted from blood, taken in a trial of the OX40 agonist ivuxolimab. All receptors derive from an adult with an advanced solid tumor such as melanoma, head and neck, liver or kidney cancer.

The gene calls are TRBV7-9 and TRBJ1-4; no clear D gene. The CDR3 length is 14 residues. Germline V lookup: CDR1 SEHNR, CDR2 FQNEAQ (reference sequence). V lost 4 bases to trimming and J lost 6 bases, with 12 bases between them. CDR3 residues: CASSSARAYEKLFF. The CDR3 DNA reads as TGTGCCAGCAGCTCAGCAAGGGCGTATGAAAAACTGTTTTTT.

This chain links TRBV20-1 with TRBJ2-7, with D tentatively TRBD1 or TRBD2 (5 bases each). This CDR3 is 11 amino acids long. V was cut by 7 bases and J by 2 bases, with 9 bases left in between. Germline assignment: CDR1 DFQATT and CDR2 SNEGSKA (reference sequence). The CDR3 nucleotides read TGCAGTGTTAGGGACGCCTACGAGCAGTACTTC. The encoded protein is CSVRDAYEQYF.

The chain uses TRBV29-1 and TRBJ2-7; D is undetermined. The V gene lost 1 base and the J gene lost 0 bases, with 4 bases spanning the gap. Germline V gene sequence: CDR1 SQVTM, CDR2 ANQGSEA. This CDR3 region has 12 residues. As DNA, the CDR3 is TGCAGCGTTGAAGGGGACTCCTACGAGCAGTACTTC. Translating it yields CSVEGDSYEQYF.

The chain links TRBV5-6 to TRBJ1-2, with D perhaps TRBD1 (5 bases). This CDR3 is 13 amino acids long. CDR1 and CDR2 from the germline V gene are SGHDT and YYEEEE. V was trimmed by 3 bases and J by 5 bases, leaving 11 bases between them. The CDR3 loop is CASSSGPEYGYTF. CDR3 nucleotide sequence: TGTGCCAGCAGCTCGGGACCGGAATATGGCTACACCTTC.

This chain links TRBV6-5 with TRBJ1-2; 7 bases are a match to TRBD1. The trim removed 6 bases at V and 8 bases at J, leaving 12 bases unmatched. From germline, CDR1 is MNHEY and CDR2 SVGAGI. There are 14 residues in the CDR3. The DNA for the CDR3 is TGTGCCAGCAGCCCCGACAGGGTTGGCGACGGCTACACCTTC. Amino acids: CASSPDRVGDGYTF.

J is TRBJ1-2 and V is TRBV7-9, with 8 positions matching TRBD1. This CDR3 is 16 amino acids long. The V segment lost 6 bases and the J segment 0 bases; nucleotides outside the gene matches: 9. CDR1 and CDR2 from the germline V gene are SEHNR and FQNEAQ (reference sequence). Written as DNA, the CDR3 is TGTGCCAGCAGTTTCACACAGGGGGACCCTAACTATGGCTACACCTTC. Its translation is CASSFTQGDPNYGYTF.

A word on this clone: The junction departs from germline at one end; a sequencing error may be responsible. This chain uses TRBV4-1 with TRBJ2-3; maybe TRBD2 (6 bases). The V gene's germline CDR1 is MGHRA and CDR2 YSYEKL. This CDR3 region has 15 residues. CDR3 sequence reads: CAGSQLLGRRDTQYF. CDR3 in DNA: TGCGCCGGCAGCCAATTGCTGGGGAGGCGAGATACGCAGTATTTT.

This chain uses TRBV10-2 with TRBJ2-3; 10 bases agree with TRBD2. The CDR3 sequence is 16 residues long. Germline CDR1 and CDR2: WSHSY and SAAADI. The ends lost 2 bases at V and 4 bases at J; junction bases unmatched: 6. The CDR3 sequence is CASSEGAGGLADTQYF. CDR3 bases: TGCGCCAGCAGTGAGGGAGCGGGGGGGCTGGCAGATACGCAGTATTTT.

This CDR3 is CASSFTGELFF. The CDR3, as DNA: TGTGCCAGCAGTTTTACCGGGGAGCTGTTTTTT. V is TRBV28 and J is TRBJ2-2, with D unresolved. The CDR3 runs 11 residues. Trimming pared 3 bases from V and 5 bases from J, leaving 1 base between. CDR1 and CDR2 (germline): MDHEN, SYDVKM.

The V gene is TRBV6-5, the J gene TRBJ2-3; D uncertain. Germline lookup yields CDR1 MNHEY and CDR2 SVGAGI. This CDR3 has 15 amino acids. Trimming cost V 0 bases and J 5 bases, with 12 bases left between them. The chain's CDR3 is CASSYSLTGGDTQYF. In nucleotides, the CDR3 is TGTGCCAGCAGTTACTCGTTGACCGGCGGAGATACGCAGTATTTT.

The chain joins TRBV7-8 to TRBJ2-3, with TRBD2 matching over 12 bases. CDR3 length: 17 residues. The V gene's germline CDR1 is SGHVS and CDR2 FQNEAQ. V shed 1 base, J shed 3 bases, and the junction held 5 bases outside the gene matches. The CDR3 reads CASSLVPSGGDTDTQYF. DNA for the CDR3: TGTGCCAGCAGCTTAGTACCTAGCGGGGGGGATACAGATACGCAGTATTTT.

The V call is TRBV5-6, the J call TRBJ1-2; a weak D match, TRBD1 (5 bases). Germline CDR1 reads SGHDT; CDR2 reads YYEEEE. Trimming took off 0 bases at V and 2 bases at J, with 17 bases between the two ends. This CDR3 is 17 amino acids long. DNA for the CDR3: TGTGCCAGCAGCTTGGCCTCTGCGGGGGGTAGGAACTATGGCTACACCTTC. This sequence encodes CASSLASAGGRNYGYTF.

CDR3: CASSAGTGGMNTEAFF. Here the CDR3 DNA reads TGTGCCAGCAGCGCCGGGACGGGGGGTATGAACACTGAAGCTTTCTTT. The chain is built from TRBV7-6 and TRBJ1-1, with a weak D call TRBD1 (5 bases). The germline gives CDR1 SGHVS, CDR2 FNYEAQ. The CDR3 consists of 16 residues. Between the trimmed V and J ends, which lost 5 bases and 0 bases, there was a span of 16 bases. The whole variable domain, remainder taken from reference TRBV7-6 and TRBJ1-1, is GAGVSQSPRYKVTKRGQDVALRCDPISGHVSLYWYRQALGQGPEFLTYFNYEAQQDKSGLPNDRFSAERPEGSISTLTIQRTEQRDSAMYRCASSAGTGGMNTEAFFGQGTRLTVV.

The rearrangement joins TRBV27 to TRBJ2-7, with TRBD2 matching over 8 bases. J lost 6 bases, V lost 5 bases, and 9 bases had no gene match. Germline V gene lookup returns CDR1 MNHEY and CDR2 SMNVEV (reference sequence). The CDR3 runs to 14 residues. CDR3 nucleotide sequence: TGTGCCAGCAGTGCGGGGACTAGTCTCTCCGAGCAGTACTTC. Protein product: CASSAGTSLSEQYF.

The CDR3 nucleotides are TGTGCCAGCAGTTTTGCCCTCACTGAGGCGAACACCGGGGAGCTGTTTTTT. This translates into CASSFALTEANTGELFF. This chain connects TRBV28 to TRBJ2-2, with D uncertain. V was trimmed by 3 bases and J by 0 bases, leaving 14 bases between them. CDR1 is MDHEN and CDR2 is SYDVKM in the germline V gene. This CDR3 contains 17 residues.

The rearrangement links TRBV29-1 to TRBJ1-2; TRBD1 matches at 11 bases. The V and J ends lost 6 bases and 6 bases, in that order; junction bases with no gene match: 6. The CDR3 has 13 amino acids. The germline V gene encodes CDR1 SQVTM and CDR2 ANQGSEA. CDR3 region: CSVGQGAFDGYTF. CDR3 DNA: TGCAGCGTCGGACAGGGGGCTTTCGATGGCTACACCTTC.